This T cell receptor beta chain appears in the sequencing data of a study of identifying expanded T cells in peripheral blood. Study outcomes and limitations: Over around two and four weeks, about 15 and 18 clones changed, versus more than 1 between replicates. Clone count variance between approximately two-week samples rose with total template count.

As regards this clone: Antigen unknown.

Germline CDR1 SGHVS, CDR2 FQNEAQ. V lost 1 base and J lost 7, with 23 bases in between. The CDR3 spans 17 residues. Some clones are missing from TCRdb's copy, which holds only in-frame ones; the method was immunoSEQ multiplex PCR. Here the sample spans under 100,000 clones, roughly 90% being singletons. This sequence was found in a person between 18 and 75 years old in good health. The chain joins TRBV7-8 to TRBJ2-7, with a weak D call TRBD2 (5 bases). Specimen: blood. DNA for the CDR3: TGTGCCAGCAGCTTAGTAGCGAGTCAGTCGCCCCTCTGGGAGCAGTACTTC. It codes for CASSLVASQSPLWEQYF.